One T cell receptor (beta chain) is described in this entry. Profiled with immunoSEQ multiplex PCR; TCRdb holds only in-frame clones, not every one. The table records about 85,000 clones, roughly nine tenths of them present only once. The CDR3 has 17 amino acids. Germline lookup yields CDR1 SGHRS and CDR2 YFSETQ. V shed 5 bases and J 2 bases; nucleotides not matched to a gene: 12. This sample stems from a study of T cell responses to AZD1222 COVID-19 vaccine. The TCR comes from an adult in good health. The sequenced sample was peripheral blood, obtained on day 0 of AZD1222 vaccination. The chain carries TRBV5-1 and TRBJ1-5, with TRBD1 identical over 8 bases. For the CDR3, the DNA is TGCGCCAGCAGACTAGATTACGACAGGGGTGGCAATCAGCCCCAGCATTTT. It codes for CASRLDYDRGGNQPQHF.